This T cell receptor beta chain was sequenced for a study of cytomegalovirus exposure and HLA in healthy donors. General study points: The study designated 150 to 200 TCR beta chains cytomegalovirus-associated.

From germline, CDR1 is SGHAT and CDR2 FQNNGV. V lost 1 base to trimming and J lost 2 bases, with 5 bases between them. There are 13 residues in the CDR3. Repertoires were generated with immunoSEQ multiplex PCR, while TCRdb's copy carries only in-frame clones and drops some. The repertoire has tens of thousands of clones, just under 95% of them found once; the top ten carry about 4.3%. Of note for this clone: The antigen remains undetermined.

The chain carries TRBV11-2 and TRBJ1-2; possibly TRBD1 for D (5 bases). The TCR originated in a man younger than 35 in good health and CMV-seropositive. Sequencing was carried out using PBMCs. CDR3: CASSLAGNYGYTF. The DNA of the CDR3 is TGTGCCAGCAGCTTAGCAGGGAACTATGGCTACACCTTC.